A selection of T cell receptor beta chains follows, all from one sample in a study of blood T cell repertoires in COVID-19. Profiled with immunoSEQ multiplex PCR; TCRdb holds only in-frame clones, not every one. The sample carries over 200,000 clones, about 87% recorded once. Sequencing used PBMCs or T cells enriched from blood (not recorded which). These receptors all stem from a young man who had recovered from COVID-19. CDR3s include the opening cysteine and the closing phenylalanine or tryptophan.

cdr3_length,v_call,cdr3_aa
10,TRBV29-1,CSVFVQTQYF
13,TRBV2,CASRGTGSYEQYF
15,TRBV18,CASSPQGGANYGYTF
18,TRBV5-4,CASSSGTSGRRAYNEQFF
15,TRBV7-6,CASSLGTGSLETQYF
17,TRBV3-1/TRBV3-2,CASSQDRWGQSRLEQYF
14,TRBV9,CASSVGTARDEQFF
15,TRBV10-1,CASSPDRAGGNEQFF
15,TRBV18,CASSPANRVNTEAFF
18,TRBV28,CASSLGLAGSGGTDTQYF
15,TRBV13,CASSPGTGVQETQYF
14,TRBV28,CASSPQGQRFGQYF
16,TRBV14,CASSQDPQAPYNEQFF
14,TRBV4-1,CASSGGLRSNEQFF
15,TRBV6-4,CASSETGGSTDTQYF
15,TRBV5-1,CASSLGAGSATEAFF
20,TRBV15,CATSTWAAGQGAQANYGYTF
16,TRBV15,CATSSPGRGRTGELFF